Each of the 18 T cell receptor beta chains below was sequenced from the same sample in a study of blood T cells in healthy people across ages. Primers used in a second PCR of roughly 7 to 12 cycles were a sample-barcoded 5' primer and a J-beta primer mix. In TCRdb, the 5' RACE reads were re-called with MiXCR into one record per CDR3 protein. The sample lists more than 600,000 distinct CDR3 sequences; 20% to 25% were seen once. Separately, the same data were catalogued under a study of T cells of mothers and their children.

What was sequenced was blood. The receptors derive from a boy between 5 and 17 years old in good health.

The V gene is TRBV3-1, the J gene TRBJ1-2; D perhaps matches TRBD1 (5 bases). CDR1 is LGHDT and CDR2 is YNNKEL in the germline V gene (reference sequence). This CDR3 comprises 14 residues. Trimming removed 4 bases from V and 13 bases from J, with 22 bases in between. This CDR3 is CASSPDLSGGPLTF. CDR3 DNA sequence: TGTGCCAGCAGCCCCGACTTATCGGGGGGACCCCTCACCTTC. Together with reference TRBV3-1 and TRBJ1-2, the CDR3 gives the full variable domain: DTAVSQTPKYLVTQMGNDKSIKCEQNLGHDTMYWYKQDSKKFLKIMFSYNNKELIINETVPNRFSPKSPDKAHLNLHINSLELGDSAVYFCASSPDLSGGPLTFGSGTRLTVV.

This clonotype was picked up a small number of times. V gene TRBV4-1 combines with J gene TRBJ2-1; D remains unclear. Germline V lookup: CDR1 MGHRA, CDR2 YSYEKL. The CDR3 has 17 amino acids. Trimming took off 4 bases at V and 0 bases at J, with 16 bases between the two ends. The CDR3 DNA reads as TGCGCCAGCAGCCTCCGCCCACTTGGAAACTCCTACAATGAGCAGTTCTTC. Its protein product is CASSLRPLGNSYNEQFF.

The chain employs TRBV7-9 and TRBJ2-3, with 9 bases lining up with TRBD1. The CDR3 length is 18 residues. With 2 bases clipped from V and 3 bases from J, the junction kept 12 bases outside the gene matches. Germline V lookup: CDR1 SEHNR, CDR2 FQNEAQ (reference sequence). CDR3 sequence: CASSLPGQGPFGTDTQYF. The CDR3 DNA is TGTGCCAGCAGCTTACCGGGACAGGGACCTTTTGGGACAGATACGCAGTATTTT.

CDR3 sequence: CASSGEPQETQYF. The CDR3 DNA reads TGCGCCAGCAGCGGTGAACCCCAAGAGACCCAGTACTTC. This rearrangement joins TRBV4-1 to TRBJ2-5; D not resolved. The V end was cut by 5 bases, the J end by 1 base, with 8 bases between. The germline CDR1 and CDR2 sequences are MGHRA and YSYEKL. The CDR3 consists of 13 residues.

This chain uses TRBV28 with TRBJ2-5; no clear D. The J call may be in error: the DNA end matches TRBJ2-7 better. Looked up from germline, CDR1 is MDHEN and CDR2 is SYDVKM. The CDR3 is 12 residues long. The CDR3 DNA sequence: TGTGCCAGCAGTTTTTGGCCTTACGAGCAGTACTTC. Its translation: CASSFWPYEQYF.

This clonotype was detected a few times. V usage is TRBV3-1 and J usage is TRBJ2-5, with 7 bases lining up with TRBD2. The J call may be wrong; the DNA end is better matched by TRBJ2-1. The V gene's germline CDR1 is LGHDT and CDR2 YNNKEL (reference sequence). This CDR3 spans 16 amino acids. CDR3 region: CASSQVGTTAYNEQFF. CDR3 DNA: TGTGCCAGCAGCCAAGTGGGGACTACCGCCTACAATGAGCAGTTCTTC.

CDR3 nucleotides: TGTGCCACCCGGGACTCCGGGTACCAAGAGACCCAGTACTTC. Its protein product is CATRDSGYQETQYF. This sequence joins TRBV7-9 and TRBJ2-5, with D perhaps matching TRBD2 (6 bases). Germline values: CDR1 SEHNR, CDR2 FQNEAQ (reference sequence). Deletions cut 10 bases from V and 0 bases from J, with 15 bases between. The CDR3 totals 14 residues. The full variable domain, rest sourced from reference TRBV7-9 and TRBJ2-5, is DTGVSQNPRHKITKRGQNVTFRCDPISEHNRLYWYRQTLGQGPEFLTYFQNEAQLEKSRLLSDRFSAERPKGSFSTLEIQRTEQGDSAMYLCATRDSGYQETQYFGPGTRLLVL.

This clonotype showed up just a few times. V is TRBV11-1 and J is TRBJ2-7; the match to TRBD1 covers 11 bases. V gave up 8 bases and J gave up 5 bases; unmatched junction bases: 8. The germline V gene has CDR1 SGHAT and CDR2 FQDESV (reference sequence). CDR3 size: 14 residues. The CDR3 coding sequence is TGTGCCAGCTCTCTGGGACAGGGGGTCGACGAGCAGTACTTC. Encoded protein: CASSLGQGVDEQYF. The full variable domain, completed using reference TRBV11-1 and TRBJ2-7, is EAEVAQSPRYKITEKSQAVAFWCDPISGHATLYWYRQILGQGPELLVQFQDESVVDDSQLPKDRFSAERLKGVDSTLKIQPAELGDSAMYLCASSLGQGVDEQYFGPGTRLTVT.

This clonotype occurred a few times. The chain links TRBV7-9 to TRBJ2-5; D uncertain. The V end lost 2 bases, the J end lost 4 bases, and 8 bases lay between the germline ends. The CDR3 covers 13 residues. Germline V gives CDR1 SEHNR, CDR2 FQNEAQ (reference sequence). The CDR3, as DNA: TGTGCCAGCAGCTTAATCCAGTTAGAGACCCAGTACTTC. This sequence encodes CASSLIQLETQYF. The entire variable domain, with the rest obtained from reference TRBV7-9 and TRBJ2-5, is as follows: DTGVSQNPRHKITKRGQNVTFRCDPISEHNRLYWYRQTLGQGPEFLTYFQNEAQLEKSRLLSDRFSAERPKGSFSTLEIQRTEQGDSAMYLCASSLIQLETQYFGPGTRLLVL.

The CDR3 nucleotides read TGTGCCAGCAGACTAGCCTTGGGGGACAGGGGAAACACCGGGGAGCTGTTTTTT. Translated: CASRLALGDRGNTGELFF. The genes are TRBV21-1 and TRBJ2-2; the table's D call, TRBD1, has no DNA check behind it. TRBV21-1 is termed a pseudogene. This CDR3 is built from 18 residues.

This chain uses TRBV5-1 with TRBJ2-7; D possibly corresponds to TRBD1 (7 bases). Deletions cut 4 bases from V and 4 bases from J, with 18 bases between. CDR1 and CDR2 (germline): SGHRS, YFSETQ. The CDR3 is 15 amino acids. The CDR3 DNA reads TGCGCCAGCAGCCCGCGGGACAGTCGGGCGTACGAGCAGTACTTC. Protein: CASSPRDSRAYEQYF.

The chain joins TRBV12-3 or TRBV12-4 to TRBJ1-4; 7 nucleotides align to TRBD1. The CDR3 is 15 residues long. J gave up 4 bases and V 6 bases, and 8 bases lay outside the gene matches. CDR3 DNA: TGTGCCAGCAGAACGGGGACAGCCAATAATGAAAAACTGTTTTTT. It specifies CASRTGTANNEKLFF.

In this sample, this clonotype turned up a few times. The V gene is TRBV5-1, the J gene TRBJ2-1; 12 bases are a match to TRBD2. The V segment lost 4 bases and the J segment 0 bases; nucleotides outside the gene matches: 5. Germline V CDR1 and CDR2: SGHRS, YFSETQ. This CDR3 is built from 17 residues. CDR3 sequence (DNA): TGCGCCAGCAGCCTGACTAGCGGGAGTCTCTCCTACAATGAGCAGTTCTTC. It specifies CASSLTSGSLSYNEQFF.

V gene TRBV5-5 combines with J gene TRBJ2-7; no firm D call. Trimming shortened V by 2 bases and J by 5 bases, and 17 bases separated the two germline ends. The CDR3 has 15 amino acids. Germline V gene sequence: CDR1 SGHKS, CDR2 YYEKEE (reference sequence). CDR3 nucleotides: TGTGCCAGCAGCTTTAGAAGGCTACTAATGGACGAGCAGTACTTC. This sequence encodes CASSFRRLLMDEQYF. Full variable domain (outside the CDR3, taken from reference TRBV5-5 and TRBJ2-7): DAGVTQSPTHLIKTRGQQVTLRCSPISGHKSVSWYQQVLGQGPQFIFQYYEKEERGRGNFPDRFSARQFPNYSSELNVNALLLGDSALYLCASSFRRLLMDEQYFGPGTRLTVT.

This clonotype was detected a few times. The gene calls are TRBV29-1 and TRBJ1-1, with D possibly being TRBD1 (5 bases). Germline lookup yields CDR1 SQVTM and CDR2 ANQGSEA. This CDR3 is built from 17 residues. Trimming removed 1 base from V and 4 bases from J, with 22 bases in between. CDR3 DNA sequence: TGCAGCGTTGAAGTGTGGGCCCCTGGCGGGGGTGGCACTGAAGCTTTCTTT. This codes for CSVEVWAPGGGGTEAFF.

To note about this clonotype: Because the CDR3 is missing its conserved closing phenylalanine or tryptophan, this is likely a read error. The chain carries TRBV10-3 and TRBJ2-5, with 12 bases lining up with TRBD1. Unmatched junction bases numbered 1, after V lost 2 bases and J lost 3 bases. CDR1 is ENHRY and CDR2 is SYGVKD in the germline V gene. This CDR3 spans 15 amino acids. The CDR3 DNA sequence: TGTGCCATCAGTGAGGGGACAGGGGGCGAAGAGACCCAGTACCTC. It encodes CAISEGTGGEETQYL.

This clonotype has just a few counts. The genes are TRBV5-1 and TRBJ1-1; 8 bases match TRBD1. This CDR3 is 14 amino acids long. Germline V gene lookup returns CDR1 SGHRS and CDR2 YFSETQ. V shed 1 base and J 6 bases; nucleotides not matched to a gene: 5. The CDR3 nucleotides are TGCGCCAGCAGCTTGACAGGGGGGGCCGCTGAAGCTTTCTTT. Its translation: CASSLTGGAAEAFF.

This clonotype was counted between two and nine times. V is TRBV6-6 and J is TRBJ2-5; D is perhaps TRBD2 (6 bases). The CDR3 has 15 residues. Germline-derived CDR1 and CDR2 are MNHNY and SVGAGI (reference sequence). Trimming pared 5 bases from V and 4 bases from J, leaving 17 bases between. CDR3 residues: CASSAGPGTGETQYF. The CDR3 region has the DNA TGTGCCAGCAGTGCGGGACCAGGGACTGGAGAGACCCAGTACTTC.